Listed below are T cell receptor beta chains from one sample, sequenced in a study of T cell responses to AZD1222 COVID-19 vaccine. The assay was immunoSEQ multiplex PCR, and TCRdb's table has in-frame clones only and misses some. The sample records around 110,000 clones, approximately 85% being singletons. The sample in question was peripheral blood, obtained on day 0 of MenACWY control vaccination. These receptor sequences come from an adult in good health. Both conserved end residues are part of each CDR3. D genes are given only for firm matches. Some rows have no size entry. The others give once, few or many, or a class for an expanded clone.

TRBV20-1	TRBJ1-5	.	.	CSASPYGSNQPQHF	TGCAGTGCTAGTCCCTATGGAAGCAATCAGCCCCAGCATTTT
TRBV27	TRBJ1-2	.	.	CASSLTQGIEYGYTF	TGTGCCAGCAGCCTAACCCAGGGTATAGAGTATGGCTACACCTTC
TRBV19	TRBJ1-2	TRBD1	once	CASSPSGQEHNYGYTF	TGTGCCAGTAGTCCCAGCGGACAGGAACACAACTATGGCTACACCTTC
TRBV5-1	TRBJ1-4	TRBD1	once	CASSLGTGEGEKLFF	TGCGCCAGCAGCTTGGGGACAGGGGAAGGGGAAAAACTGTTTTTT
TRBV9	TRBJ1-2	TRBD1	.	CASSRDRGADGYTF	TGTGCCAGCTCCCGGGACAGGGGGGCGGATGGCTACACCTTC
TRBV18	TRBJ1-1	.	.	CASSPPSVNTEAFF	TGTGCCAGCTCACCTCCCAGCGTGAACACTGAAGCTTTCTTT
TRBV7-9	TRBJ2-7	.	.	CASSLVLGDSYEQYF	TGTGCCAGCAGCTTAGTATTGGGCGATTCCTACGAGCAGTACTTC
TRBV3-1/TRBV3-2	TRBJ1-1	.	.	CASSQDYQGRAFF	TGTGCCAGCAGCCAAGATTATCAGGGAAGAGCTTTCTTT
TRBV6-2/TRBV6-3	TRBJ2-6	.	.	CASSYGGTGANVLTF	TGTGCCAGCAGTTATGGAGGGACTGGGGCCAACGTCCTGACTTTC
TRBV28	TRBJ2-7	.	.	CASSTRALNRYEQYF	TGTGCCAGCAGCACAAGGGCCCTAAACCGCTACGAGCAGTACTTC
TRBV6-2/TRBV6-3	TRBJ2-7	TRBD1	.	CASSYRQGHEQYF	TGTGCCAGCAGTTACAGACAGGGCCACGAGCAGTACTTC
TRBV2	TRBJ1-2	.	.	CASRTDLYGYTF	TGTGCCAGCCGGACGGACCTGTATGGCTACACCTTC
TRBV20-1	TRBJ1-1	.	.	CSASRSFPNTEAFF	TGCAGTGCTAGTCGAAGCTTCCCGAACACTGAAGCTTTCTTT
TRBV25-1	TRBJ2-6	.	.	CASSDSSGANVLTF	TGTGCCAGCAGTGACAGCTCTGGGGCCAACGTCCTGACTTTC
TRBV7-2	TRBJ1-2	.	.	CASSLQVGSNYGYTF	TGTGCCAGCAGCTTACAAGTCGGCAGCAACTATGGCTACACCTTC
TRBV19	TRBJ1-2	TRBD1	.	CASSPGQGGYGYTF	TGTGCCAGTAGTCCGGGACAGGGAGGCTATGGCTACACCTTC
TRBV10-2	TRBJ2-2	TRBD1	.	CASSGQGNTGELFF	TGCGCCAGCAGTGGACAGGGGAACACCGGGGAGCTGTTTTTT
TRBV7-9	TRBJ1-6	.	.	CASSPPDGRNSPLHF	TGTGCCAGCAGCCCCCCTGACGGGCGGAATTCACCCCTCCACTTT
TRBV4-1	TRBJ1-3	.	.	CASSQQGYGNTIYF	TGCGCCAGCAGCCAACAGGGGTACGGAAACACCATATATTTT
TRBV3-1/TRBV3-2	TRBJ1-4	.	few	CASSQVGQDLFF	TGTGCCAGCAGCCAAGTCGGCCAGGACCTGTTTTTT
TRBV7-2	TRBJ2-1	.	.	CASSPGFSYNEQFF	TGTGCCAGCAGCCCAGGCTTCTCCTACAATGAGCAGTTCTTC
TRBV28	TRBJ1-4	.	.	CASGPRALLFF	TGTGCCAGCGGCCCCCGGGCACTTCTTTTTTTT
TRBV28	TRBJ2-3	.	once	CASAEQGRWYF	TGTGCCAGTGCCGAGCAGGGAAGGTGGTATTTT
TRBV28	TRBJ1-2	.	.	CASSYGYGYTF	TGTGCCAGCAGTTATGGGTATGGCTACACCTTC
TRBV11-2	TRBJ2-7	.	.	CASSLGQGPYYEQYF	TGTGCCAGCAGCTTAGGCCAGGGGCCCTACTACGAGCAGTACTTC
TRBV28	TRBJ1-3	.	once	CASSLRQTYGNTIYF	TGTGCCAGCAGTTTAAGACAGACCTATGGAAACACCATATATTTT
TRBV27	TRBJ2-3	.	once	CASSSTGVHTDTQYF	TGTGCCAGCAGTTCGACAGGAGTACACACAGATACGCAGTATTTT
TRBV5-4	TRBJ2-3	.	once	CASRRAGRTDTQYF	TGTGCCAGCAGACGGGCAGGTAGAACAGATACGCAGTATTTT
TRBV5-1	TRBJ1-3	.	.	CASSGGGGQLASGNTIYF	TGCGCCAGCAGCGGCGGAGGGGGGCAGTTGGCCTCTGGAAACACCATATATTTT
TRBV5-5	TRBJ1-2	.	.	CASSPDSVFYGYTF	TGTGCCAGCAGCCCGGACAGCGTTTTCTATGGCTACACCTTC
TRBV6-1	TRBJ1-1	.	.	CASSDDSLNTEAFF	TGTGCCAGCAGTGATGACAGCCTTAACACTGAAGCTTTCTTT
TRBV5-6	TRBJ1-5	.	once	CASSLSLYNQPQHF	TGTGCCAGCAGCTTGAGTCTCTACAATCAGCCCCAGCATTTT
TRBV28	TRBJ1-5	.	.	CASRKERGSNQPQHF	TGTGCCAGCAGGAAAGAGAGGGGTAGCAATCAGCCCCAGCATTTT
TRBV6-5	TRBJ2-7	.	.	CASSLGSSDTYEQYF	TGTGCCAGCAGTCTCGGAAGTTCGGACACCTACGAGCAGTACTTC
TRBV20-1	TRBJ2-3	.	.	CSASWGGGTDTQYF	TGCAGTGCTAGTTGGGGAGGTGGGACAGATACGCAGTATTTT
TRBV28	TRBJ2-5	.	once	CASRGKETQYF	TGTGCCAGCAGGGGAAAAGAGACCCAGTACTTC
TRBV27	TRBJ1-5	.	few	CASSPEWVSNQPQHF	TGTGCCAGCAGTCCGGAGTGGGTAAGCAATCAGCCCCAGCATTTT
TRBV5-1	TRBJ1-4	.	.	CASRRGNEKLFF	TGCGCCAGCAGAAGGGGAAATGAAAAACTGTTTTTT
TRBV6-6	TRBJ1-2	.	.	CASSSGRAGGYTF	TGTGCCAGCAGTTCCGGCAGGGCAGGAGGCTACACCTTC
TRBV7-2	TRBJ2-5	.	.	CASESGARETQYF	TGTGCCAGCGAATCTGGGGCCCGGGAGACCCAGTACTTC
TRBV28	TRBJ1-1	.	.	CASSLPGTQNTEAFF	TGTGCCAGCAGTTTACCCGGGACACAGAACACTGAAGCTTTCTTT
TRBV4-3	TRBJ2-2	TRBD2	.	CASSQKSGGASAGELFF	TGCGCCAGCAGCCAAAAAAGCGGGGGGGCCTCGGCCGGGGAGCTGTTTTTT
TRBV7-8	TRBJ2-5	TRBD2	.	CALADGGAQETQYF	TGTGCCTTAGCTGACGGGGGGGCGCAAGAGACCCAGTACTTC
TRBV28	TRBJ2-3	TRBD1	.	CASSYYSVTGTDTQYF	TGTGCCAGCAGTTATTACTCTGTGACAGGGACAGATACGCAGTATTTT
TRBV2	TRBJ1-2	.	.	CASRRSSANYGYTF	TGTGCCAGCAGAAGGTCATCGGCTAACTATGGCTACACCTTC
TRBV4-1	TRBJ1-2	TRBD1	once	CASSQRSGTGDGYTF	TGCGCCAGCAGCCAAAGGTCCGGGACAGGGGATGGCTACACCTTC
TRBV9	TRBJ2-5	TRBD1	.	CASSLGQGSETQYF	TGTGCCAGCAGCCTCGGACAGGGGTCAGAGACCCAGTACTTC
TRBV10-3	TRBJ2-7	.	.	CAIREGSYEQYF	TGTGCCATCAGGGAAGGGTCCTACGAGCAGTACTTC
TRBV7-2	TRBJ2-7	TRBD2	few	CASSFPSGYEQYF	TGTGCCAGCAGCTTCCCTAGCGGCTACGAGCAGTACTTC
TRBV7-2	TRBJ2-7	TRBD2	.	CASTLGLAGYEQYF	TGTGCCAGCACCCTAGGACTAGCGGGGTACGAGCAGTACTTC
TRBV2	TRBJ1-2	TRBD1	many	CASNPDRAGGYTF	TGTGCCAGCAACCCGGACAGGGCAGGAGGCTACACCTTC
TRBV7-8	TRBJ1-5	TRBD1	.	CASSLGGTGRQPQHF	TGTGCCAGCAGCTTAGGTGGGACAGGGCGTCAGCCCCAGCATTTT
TRBV18	TRBJ1-1	.	.	CASSKTAMNTEAFF	TGTGCCAGCTCGAAGACAGCCATGAACACTGAAGCTTTCTTT
TRBV3-1/TRBV3-2	TRBJ1-1	TRBD1	.	CASSQVSGGNTEAFF	TGTGCCAGCAGCCAAGTGTCAGGGGGGAACACTGAAGCTTTCTTT
TRBV27	TRBJ2-2	.	.	CASSLLGYPITGELFF	TGTGCCAGCAGTTTACTCGGATACCCTATCACCGGGGAGCTGTTTTTT